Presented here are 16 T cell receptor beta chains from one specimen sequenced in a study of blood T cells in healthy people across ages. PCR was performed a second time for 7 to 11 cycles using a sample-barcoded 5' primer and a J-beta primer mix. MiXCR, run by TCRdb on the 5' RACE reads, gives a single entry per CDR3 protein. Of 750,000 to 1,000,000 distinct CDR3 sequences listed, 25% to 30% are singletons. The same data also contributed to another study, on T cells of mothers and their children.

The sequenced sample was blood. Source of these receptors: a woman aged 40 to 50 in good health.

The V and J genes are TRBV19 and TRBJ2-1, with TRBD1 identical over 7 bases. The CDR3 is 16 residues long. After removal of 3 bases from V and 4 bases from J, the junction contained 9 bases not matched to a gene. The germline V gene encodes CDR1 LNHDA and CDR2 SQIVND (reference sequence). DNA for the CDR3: TGTGCCAGTAGTATCTCCTCGGGACAGCTGTACAATGAGCAGTTCTTC. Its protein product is CASSISSGQLYNEQFF.

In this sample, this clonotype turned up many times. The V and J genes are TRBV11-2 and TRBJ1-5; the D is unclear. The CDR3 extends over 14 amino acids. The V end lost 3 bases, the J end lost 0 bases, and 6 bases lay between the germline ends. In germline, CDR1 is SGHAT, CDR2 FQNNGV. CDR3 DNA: TGTGCCAGCAGCTTGCAGACTAGCAATCAGCCCCAGCATTTT. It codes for CASSLQTSNQPQHF.

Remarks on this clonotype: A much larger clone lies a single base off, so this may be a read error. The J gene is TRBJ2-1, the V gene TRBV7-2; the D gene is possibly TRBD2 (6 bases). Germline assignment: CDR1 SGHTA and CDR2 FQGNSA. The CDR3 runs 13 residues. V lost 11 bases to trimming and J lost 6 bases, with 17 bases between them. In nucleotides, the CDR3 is TGTGCCGGCACACCGGGAGCCCCCAATGAGCAGTTCTTC. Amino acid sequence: CAGTPGAPNEQFF.

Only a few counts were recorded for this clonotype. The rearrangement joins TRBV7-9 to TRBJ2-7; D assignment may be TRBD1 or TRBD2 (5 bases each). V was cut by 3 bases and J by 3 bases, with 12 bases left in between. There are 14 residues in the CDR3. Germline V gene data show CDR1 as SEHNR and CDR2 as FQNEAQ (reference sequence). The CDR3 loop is CASSFDSTSYEQYF. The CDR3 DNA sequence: TGTGCCAGCAGCTTCGACAGTACTAGCTACGAGCAGTACTTC.

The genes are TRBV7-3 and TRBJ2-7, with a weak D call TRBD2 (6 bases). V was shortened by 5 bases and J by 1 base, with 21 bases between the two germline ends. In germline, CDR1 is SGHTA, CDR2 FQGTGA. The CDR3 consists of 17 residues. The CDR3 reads CASSPKIGTRQSYEQYF. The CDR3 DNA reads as TGTGCCAGCAGCCCGAAGATAGGGACTCGTCAATCCTACGAGCAGTACTTC.

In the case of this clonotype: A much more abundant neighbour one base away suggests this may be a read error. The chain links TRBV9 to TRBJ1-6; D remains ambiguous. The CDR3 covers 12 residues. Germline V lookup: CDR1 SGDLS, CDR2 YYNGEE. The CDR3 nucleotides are TGTGCCAGCAGCGGCAGAGATTCACCCCCCCACTTT. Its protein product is CASSGRDSPPHF.

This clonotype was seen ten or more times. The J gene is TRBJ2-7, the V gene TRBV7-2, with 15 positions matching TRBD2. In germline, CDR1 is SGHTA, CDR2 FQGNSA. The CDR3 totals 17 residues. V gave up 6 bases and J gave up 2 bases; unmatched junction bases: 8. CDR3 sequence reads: CASSPPGLAGGTYEQYF. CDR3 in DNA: TGTGCCAGCAGTCCTCCGGGACTAGCGGGGGGAACCTACGAGCAGTACTTC.

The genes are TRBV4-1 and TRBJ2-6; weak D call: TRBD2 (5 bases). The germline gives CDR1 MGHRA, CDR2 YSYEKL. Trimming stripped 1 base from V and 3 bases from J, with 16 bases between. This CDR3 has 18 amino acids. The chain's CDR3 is CASSQGIGEFSGANVLTF. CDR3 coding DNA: TGCGCCAGCAGCCAAGGAATTGGGGAGTTCAGTGGGGCCAACGTCCTGACTTTC.

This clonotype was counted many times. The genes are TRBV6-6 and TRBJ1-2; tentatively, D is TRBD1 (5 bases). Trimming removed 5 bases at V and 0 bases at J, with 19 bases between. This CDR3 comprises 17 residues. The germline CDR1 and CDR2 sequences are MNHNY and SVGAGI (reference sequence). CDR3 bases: TGTGCCAGCAGTCCCTCAGGGAAGGGAGGGGCTAACTATGGCTACACCTTC. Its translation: CASSPSGKGGANYGYTF.

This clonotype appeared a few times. CDR3 in DNA: TGTGCCACCAGTGATATCAGCGGGGGGACCCACCCGCAGTATTTT. Translating gives CATSDISGGTHPQYF. This chain connects TRBV24-1 to TRBJ2-3, with 9 bases identical to TRBD2. Per the germline V gene, CDR1 is KGHDR and CDR2 is SFDVKD. CDR3 length: 15 residues. Trimming at V came to 3 bases and at J to 10 bases, leaving 10 bases not matched to a gene.

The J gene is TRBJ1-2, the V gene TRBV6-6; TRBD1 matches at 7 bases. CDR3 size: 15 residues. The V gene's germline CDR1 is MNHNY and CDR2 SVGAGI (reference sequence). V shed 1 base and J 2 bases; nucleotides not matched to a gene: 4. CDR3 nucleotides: TGTGCCAGCAGTTACTACCAACAGGGGAACTATGGCTACACCTTC. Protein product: CASSYYQQGNYGYTF.

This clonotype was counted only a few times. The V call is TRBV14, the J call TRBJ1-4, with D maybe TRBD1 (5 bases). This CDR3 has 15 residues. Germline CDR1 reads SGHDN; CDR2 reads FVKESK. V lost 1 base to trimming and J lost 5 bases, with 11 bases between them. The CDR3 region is CASSQAQGRNEKLFF. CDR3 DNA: TGTGCCAGCAGCCAAGCCCAGGGTCGCAATGAAAAACTGTTTTTT. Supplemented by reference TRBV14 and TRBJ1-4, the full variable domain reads EAGVTQFPSHSVIEKGQTVTLRCDPISGHDNLYWYRRVMGKEIKFLLHFVKESKQDESGMPNNRFLAERTGGTYSTLKVQPAELEDSGVYFCASSQAQGRNEKLFFGSGTQLSVL.

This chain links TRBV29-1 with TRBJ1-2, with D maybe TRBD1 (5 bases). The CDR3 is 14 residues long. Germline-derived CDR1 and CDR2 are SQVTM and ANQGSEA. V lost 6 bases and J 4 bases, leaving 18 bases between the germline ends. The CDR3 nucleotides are TGCAGCGTACAACCACTGACAGCCTTCTATGGCTACACCTTC. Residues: CSVQPLTAFYGYTF.

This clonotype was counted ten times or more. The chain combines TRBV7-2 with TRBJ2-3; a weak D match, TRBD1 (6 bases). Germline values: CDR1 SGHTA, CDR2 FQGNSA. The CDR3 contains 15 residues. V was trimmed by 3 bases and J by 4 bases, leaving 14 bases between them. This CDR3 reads CASSFGTGLPDTQYF. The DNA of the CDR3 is TGTGCCAGCAGCTTCGGTACAGGGTTACCAGATACGCAGTATTTT. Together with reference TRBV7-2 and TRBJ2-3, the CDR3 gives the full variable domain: GAGVSQSPSNKVTEKGKDVELRCDPISGHTALYWYRQSLGQGLEFLIYFQGNSAPDKSGLPSDRFSAERTGGSVSTLTIQRTQQEDSAVYLCASSFGTGLPDTQYFGPGTRLTVL.

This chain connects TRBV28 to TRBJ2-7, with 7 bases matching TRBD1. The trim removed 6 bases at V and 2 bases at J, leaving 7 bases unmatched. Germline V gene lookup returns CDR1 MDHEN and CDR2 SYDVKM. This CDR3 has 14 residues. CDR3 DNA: TGTGCCAGCAGGCAGGGGACAGTTCCCTACGAGCAGTACTTC. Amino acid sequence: CASRQGTVPYEQYF.

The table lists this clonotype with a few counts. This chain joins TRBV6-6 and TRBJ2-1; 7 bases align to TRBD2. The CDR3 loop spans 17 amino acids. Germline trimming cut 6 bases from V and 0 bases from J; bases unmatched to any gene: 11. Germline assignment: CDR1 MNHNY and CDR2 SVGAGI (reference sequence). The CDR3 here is CASSKEGRASSYNEQFF. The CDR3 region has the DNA TGTGCCAGCAGCAAAGAGGGGAGGGCGAGCTCCTACAATGAGCAGTTCTTC.